This TCR beta chain is drawn from a study of blood T cell repertoires in COVID-19. About the study: COVID-19 samples from acute and convalescent phases originated in the United States, Italy and Spain. T cells, B-cell-depleted T cells, or PBMCs supplied cDNA or gDNA.

The method was immunoSEQ multiplex PCR; TCRdb's version includes in-frame clones alone and lacks a portion of them. The table shows around 60,000 clones, with almost 95% occurring only once. CDR3 length: 20 residues. From germline, CDR1 is MDHEN and CDR2 SYDVKM. With V trimmed by 5 bases and J by 2 bases, 23 bases remained unmatched. In its sample, this clone was seen once. Sequenced material: peripheral blood. This sequence joins TRBV28 and TRBJ1-2; TRBD1 agrees at 7 bases. The clonotype originates from a man aged 50-59 years with active COVID-19. The CDR3 DNA reads as TGTGCCAGCAGTCCACCCTTTCACCAATTGCGACAGGGCCGCAACTATGGCTACACCTTC. Amino acids: CASSPPFHQLRQGRNYGYTF.